A single sample is the source of the 28 T cell receptor beta chains below, sequenced in a study of T cells expressing NK-cell markers. TCRdb reanalyzed the 5' RACE reads and collapses them to one entry per CDR3 protein, without DNA. This sample's clone table lists hundreds of thousands of distinct CDR3 sequences. The sample consisted of blood T cells: a sorted CD56 or NKG2C T cell subset, CD4+ or CD8+ T cells, or bulk PBMC T cells (not recorded which). Every receptor here comes from a woman aged 18-69 years in good health.

This chain uses TRBV20-1 with TRBJ2-2; without DNA, the TCRdb call of TRBD1 cannot be checked. CDR1 and CDR2 from the germline V gene are DFQATT and SNEGSKA (reference sequence). The CDR3 length is 13 residues. Here the CDR3 reads CSAKDSETGELFF.

This sequence joins TRBV28 and TRBJ2-7; TCRdb's D gene call, TRBD1, goes unchecked for lack of DNA. Germline V gene sequence: CDR1 MDHEN, CDR2 SYDVKM. The CDR3 has 15 residues. The CDR3 loop is CASRTTGSRTYEQYF.

V usage is TRBV4-1 and J usage is TRBJ1-1; the TCRdb call, TRBD1, lacks DNA for checking. This CDR3 region has 15 residues. Germline CDR1 reads MGHRA; CDR2 reads YSYEKL. The CDR3 is CASRRSGQMNTEAFF.

V is TRBV9 and J is TRBJ2-1; the D gene TCRdb calls, TRBD2, cannot be checked with no DNA. CDR1 SGDLS and CDR2 YYNGEE come from the germline V gene. CDR3 length equals 16 residues. The CDR3 region is CASSVEDSGVYNEQFF. Full variable domain (remainder filled in from reference TRBV9 and TRBJ2-1): DSGVTQTPKHLITATGQRVTLRCSPRSGDLSVYWYQQSLDQGLQFLIQYYNGEERAKGNILERFSAQQFPDLHSELNLSSLELGDSALYFCASSVEDSGVYNEQFFGPGTRLTVL.

V is TRBV2 and J is TRBJ2-1; the D call from TCRdb, TRBD2, cannot be confirmed without DNA. CDR1 is SNHLY and CDR2 is FYNNEI in the germline V gene. The CDR3 totals 15 residues. This CDR3 is CASRALAGGGSEQFF.

This chain joins TRBV11-2 and TRBJ2-3; TCRdb selects TRBD2, and the lack of DNA leaves this call unchecked. Germline V gene data show CDR1 as SGHAT and CDR2 as FQNNGV. The CDR3 has 14 residues. CDR3 residues: CASSGGWGTDTQYF. Drawing the rest from reference TRBV11-2 and TRBJ2-3, the complete variable domain is EAGVAQSPRYKIIEKRQSVAFWCNPISGHATLYWYQQILGQGPKLLIQFQNNGVVDDSQLPKDRFSAERLKGVDSTLKIQPAKLEDSAVYLCASSGGWGTDTQYFGPGTRLTVL.

CDR3 sequence reads: CASSPQAPSDTQYF. The chain employs TRBV5-1 and TRBJ2-3; TCRdb outputs TRBD1, but without DNA this stays unchecked. This CDR3 spans 14 amino acids. Per the germline V gene, CDR1 is SGHRS and CDR2 is YFSETQ.

The CDR3 protein is CSARTGTGDTQYF. The rearrangement links TRBV20-1 to TRBJ2-3; with no DNA, the TCRdb D assignment of TRBD1 cannot be verified. There are 13 residues in the CDR3. Germline-derived CDR1 and CDR2 are DFQATT and SNEGSKA (reference sequence).

The CDR3 here is CASSLATADTSGYTF. The chain recombines TRBV7-6 with TRBJ1-2. Germline V gives CDR1 SGHVS, CDR2 FNYEAQ. This CDR3 region has 15 residues.

CDR3 region: CASSQDWRQSRWNEQFF. The chain links TRBV4-3 to TRBJ2-1; the TCRdb D gene call, TRBD2, has no DNA to confirm it. CDR1 and CDR2 (germline): LGHNA, YSLEER. This CDR3 has 17 residues.

The rearrangement links TRBV4-2 to TRBJ2-3; TCRdb returns TRBD2, unconfirmable since there is no DNA. CDR1 LGHNA and CDR2 YNFKEQ come from the germline V gene. The CDR3 spans 13 residues. This chain's CDR3 is CASSGQRGDTQYF.

The rearrangement links TRBV5-8 to TRBJ1-5; TCRdb's D gene call, TRBD1, goes unchecked for lack of DNA. This CDR3 comprises 15 residues. Germline V gene data show CDR1 as SGHTS and CDR2 as YDEGEE. CDR3 sequence: CASSLTGVGNQPQHF.

The J gene is TRBJ1-1, the V gene TRBV6-1. The CDR3 totals 14 residues. Germline CDR1 is MNHNS and CDR2 is SASEGT. The CDR3 region is CASSPKLLNTEAFF.

The rearrangement links TRBV20-1 to TRBJ2-3; TCRdb's D call of TRBD2 is untestable without DNA. In germline, CDR1 is DFQATT, CDR2 SNEGSKA (reference sequence). This CDR3 has 17 residues. The CDR3 loop reads CSARENIKLAGVETQYF.

J is TRBJ2-3 and V is TRBV18. CDR1 and CDR2 (germline): KGHSH, LQKENI. This CDR3 spans 12 amino acids. The CDR3 reads CASSPRADTQYF.

CDR3: CASSWVSQETQYF. The V call is TRBV7-2, the J call TRBJ2-5. The CDR3 is made up of 13 amino acids. Germline V CDR1 and CDR2: SGHTA, FQGNSA. Using reference TRBV7-2 and TRBJ2-5 for the parts outside the CDR3, the full variable domain is GAGVSQSPSNKVTEKGKDVELRCDPISGHTALYWYRQSLGQGLEFLIYFQGNSAPDKSGLPSDRFSAERTGGSVSTLTIQRTQQEDSAVYLCASSWVSQETQYFGPGTRLLVL.

The rearrangement uses TRBV5-1 and TRBJ2-3; TCRdb gives TRBD2 as the D gene, but with no DNA this cannot be confirmed. Germline CDR1 is SGHRS and CDR2 is YFSETQ. The CDR3 spans 15 residues. The CDR3 region is CASSYGTTSEATQYF. The whole variable domain, filled in from reference TRBV5-1 and TRBJ2-3, reads KAGVTQTPRYLIKTRGQQVTLSCSPISGHRSVSWYQQTPGQGLQFLFEYFSETQRNKGNFPGRFSGRQFSNSRSEMNVSTLELGDSALYLCASSYGTTSEATQYFGPGTRLTVL.

The V call is TRBV20-1, the J call TRBJ1-5; TCRdb calls TRBD1, which cannot be checked without DNA. CDR3 length equals 16 residues. Looked up from germline, CDR1 is DFQATT and CDR2 is SNEGSKA (reference sequence). CDR3 amino acids: CSARFPGQGSNQPQHF.

The chain combines TRBV19 with TRBJ2-4; TCRdb lists TRBD1, though no DNA is available to test this call. The germline V gene encodes CDR1 LNHDA and CDR2 SQIVND (reference sequence). The CDR3 extends over 12 amino acids. CDR3 loop: CASSTQGGIQYF.

The chain combines TRBV7-2 with TRBJ2-7; the D call of TRBD2 rests on TCRdb alone, since no DNA is present to check it. The CDR3 sequence is 16 residues long. Germline CDR1 SGHTA, CDR2 FQGNSA. The CDR3 sequence is CVSSLGLAGSSYEQYF.

The chain employs TRBV11-2 and TRBJ1-1; absent DNA, TCRdb's TRBD1 call cannot be checked. Germline V gene lookup returns CDR1 SGHAT and CDR2 FQNNGV. CDR3 length: 15 amino acids. CDR3 in amino acids: CASSVYRGPNTEAFF.

The chain is built from TRBV6-5 and TRBJ1-1; the D call from TCRdb, TRBD1, cannot be confirmed without DNA. CDR1 and CDR2 from the germline V gene are MNHEY and SVGAGI. The CDR3 runs 12 residues. The chain's CDR3 is CASHTGNTEAFF.

The chain combines TRBV7-2 with TRBJ2-1. The CDR3 runs to 16 residues. The germline CDR1 and CDR2 sequences are SGHTA and FQGNSA. The CDR3 sequence: CASSLTLAEIYNEQFF.

The chain's CDR3 is CSARSLAGGGYNEQFF. V is TRBV20-1 and J is TRBJ2-1; TCRdb's D call of TRBD2 is untestable without DNA. The CDR3 has 16 residues. CDR1 is DFQATT, CDR2 SNEGSKA, per germline (reference sequence).

V and J are TRBV11-2 and TRBJ2-1; absent DNA, TCRdb's TRBD1 call cannot be checked. Germline V CDR1 and CDR2: SGHAT, FQNNGV. This CDR3 contains 17 residues. CDR3: CASSQAGSRSSYNEQFF.

This chain links TRBV12-3 or TRBV12-4 with TRBJ1-2. CDR3 length equals 14 residues. The CDR3 loop reads CASSPAGRNYGYTF.

The chain links TRBV5-1 to TRBJ2-7; TCRdb's D call of TRBD2 is untestable without DNA. The CDR3 length is 14 residues. The germline CDR1 and CDR2 sequences are SGHRS and YFSETQ. CDR3 sequence: CASSIRDLSYEQYF.

The rearrangement uses TRBV10-3 and TRBJ2-7. This CDR3 is 13 amino acids long. Looked up from germline, CDR1 is ENHRY and CDR2 is SYGVKD. This chain's CDR3 is CAISEGLSYEQYF.